Below are 12 T cell receptor beta chains sequenced from a single sample in a study of PD-1 blockade in classical Hodgkin lymphoma. Method: immunoSEQ multiplex PCR; TCRdb's copy keeps in-frame clones and lacks some. The sample includes under 95,000 clones, roughly 91% seen only once; the top ten take approximately 2.4%. The patients all showed relapse after autologous stem cell transplantation, while their brentuximab vedotin exposure varied. Source: peripheral blood mononuclear cells (PBMCs), taken before the second cycle of nivolumab. The receptor source for this set is a human donor with classical Hodgkin lymphoma.

The chain links TRBV6-5 to TRBJ2-7; TRBD1 matches 8 bases. Per the germline V gene, CDR1 is MNHEY and CDR2 is SVGAGI. CDR3 length equals 15 residues. V lost 6 bases to trimming and J lost 3 bases; unmatched junction nucleotides: 10. This CDR3 reads CASRDRAARGYEQYF. Written as DNA, the CDR3 is TGTGCCAGCAGGGACAGGGCGGCCCGAGGCTACGAGCAGTACTTC.

The gene calls are TRBV18 and TRBJ2-5; perhaps TRBD2 as D (6 bases). Germline V gene data show CDR1 as KGHSH and CDR2 as LQKENI. Trimming stripped 1 base from V and 5 bases from J, with 20 bases between. This CDR3 contains 17 residues. As DNA, the CDR3 is TGTGCCAGCTCACCACTTTCGGGACTCTGGGGTTTGGAGACCCAGTACTTC. This codes for CASSPLSGLWGLETQYF.

The gene calls are TRBV7-9 and TRBJ1-2; 9 bases are a match to TRBD1. Trimming removed 5 bases from V and 0 bases from J; junction bases left unmatched: 7. This CDR3 has 16 residues. Germline CDR1 is SEHNR and CDR2 is FQNEAQ (reference sequence). The CDR3 sequence: CASSPPDRGANYGYTF. The CDR3 DNA is TGTGCCAGCAGCCCTCCGGACAGGGGAGCTAACTATGGCTACACCTTC.

V gene TRBV7-9 combines with J gene TRBJ2-3, with D possibly matching TRBD1 (7 bases). CDR1 and CDR2 (germline): SEHNR, FQNEAQ (reference sequence). Trimming removed 5 bases at V and 0 bases at J, with 12 bases between. This CDR3 is 15 amino acids long. The CDR3 spells CASSPEGASTDTQYF. CDR3 DNA sequence: TGTGCCAGCAGCCCGGAGGGGGCTAGCACAGATACGCAGTATTTT.

The chain links TRBV27 to TRBJ1-1; D uncertain. The V end lost 3 bases, the J end lost 4 bases, and 9 bases lay between the germline ends. The germline CDR1 and CDR2 sequences are MNHEY and SMNVEV (reference sequence). The CDR3 has 13 amino acids. The CDR3 loop reads CASSLWGSTEAFF. DNA of the CDR3: TGTGCCAGCAGTTTGTGGGGTTCCACTGAAGCTTTCTTT.

This sequence joins TRBV30 and TRBJ2-1; 8 bases match TRBD2. Germline lookup yields CDR1 GTSNPN and CDR2 SVGIG (reference sequence). This CDR3 region has 14 residues. V trimming: 8 bases; J trimming: 2 bases; junction bases outside the gene matches: 8. CDR3 in amino acids: CARSPGGPYNEQFF. The CDR3 DNA reads as TGTGCCCGTTCCCCGGGAGGGCCCTACAATGAGCAGTTCTTC.

The gene calls are TRBV10-3 and TRBJ2-7; 13 nucleotides align to TRBD2. V lost 6 bases, J lost 1 base, and 6 bases stayed unmatched. The CDR3 sequence is 16 residues long. Germline CDR1 ENHRY, CDR2 SYGVKD. This CDR3 is CAIRTGTSGNSYEQYF. CDR3 DNA sequence: TGTGCCATCAGAACCGGGACTAGCGGGAATTCCTACGAGCAGTACTTC.

The J gene is TRBJ2-2, the V gene TRBV25-1, with D tentatively TRBD1 (5 bases). The CDR3 spans 15 residues. CDR1 is MGHDK and CDR2 is SYGVNS in the germline V gene. V lost 3 bases, J lost 0 bases, and 8 bases lay in between. CDR3 in amino acids: CASSDQGSNTGELFF. CDR3 bases: TGTGCCAGCAGTGATCAGGGATCGAACACCGGGGAGCTGTTTTTT.

V is TRBV19 and J is TRBJ1-5; D not certain. The V and J ends lost 6 bases and 4 bases respectively, with 10 bases between them. Germline V gene sequence: CDR1 LNHDA, CDR2 SQIVND (reference sequence). The CDR3 sequence is 13 residues long. In DNA, the CDR3 is TGTGCCAGTAGGGCTATAGTAAATCAGCCCCAGCATTTT. Amino acids: CASRAIVNQPQHF.

The chain joins TRBV9 to TRBJ2-7, with 7 bases aligning to TRBD1. V gave up 4 bases and J gave up 4 bases; unmatched junction bases: 14. There are 16 residues in the CDR3. Per the germline V gene, CDR1 is SGDLS and CDR2 is YYNGEE. DNA of the CDR3: TGTGCCAGCAGCCCGCGACAGGGCAGGTTAGCATACGAGCAGTACTTC. Encoded protein: CASSPRQGRLAYEQYF. Together with reference TRBV9 and TRBJ2-7, the CDR3 gives the full variable domain: DSGVTQTPKHLITATGQRVTLRCSPRSGDLSVYWYQQSLDQGLQFLIQYYNGEERAKGNILERFSAQQFPDLHSELNLSSLELGDSALYFCASSPRQGRLAYEQYFGPGTRLTVT.

DNA for the CDR3: TGTGCCACCAGCAGAGAACGACCAGATCATGGCTACACCTTC. Translated, it gives CATSRERPDHGYTF. The V gene is TRBV15, the J gene TRBJ1-2; D gene uncertain. CDR3 size: 14 residues. CDR1 is LNHNV, CDR2 YYDKDF, per germline (reference sequence). The V end lost 0 bases, the J end lost 6 bases, and 11 bases lay between the germline ends. The complete variable domain, with remaining parts taken from reference TRBV15 and TRBJ1-2, reads DAMVIQNPRYQVTQFGKPVTLSCSQTLNHNVMYWYQQKSSQAPKLLFHYYDKDFNNEADTPDNFQSRRPNTSFCFLDIRSPGLGDTAMYLCATSRERPDHGYTFGSGTRLTVV.

CDR3 loop: CASSLTPGREEGTQYF. The CDR3 DNA sequence: TGTGCCAGCAGTTTGACCCCTGGGCGGGAAGAGGGTACGCAGTATTTT. J is TRBJ2-3 and V is TRBV27, with D possibly being TRBD2 (6 bases). This CDR3 is built from 16 residues. Germline CDR1 is MNHEY and CDR2 is SMNVEV (reference sequence). The V end was cut by 3 bases, the J end by 8 bases, with 21 bases between.